This T cell receptor beta chain was identified in a study of T cell repertoires in cytomegalovirus infection. TCRdb called the reads again in MiXCR, with one record for every CDR3 protein. The repertoire holds fewer than 850,000 distinct CDR3 sequences, 29% seen once, with around 14% in the top ten. This clonotype was found many times. Antigen: not known. V gave up 6 bases and J gave up 1 base, with 9 bases separating them. This CDR3 region has 13 residues. Germline loops: CDR1 SGHTA, CDR2 FQGNSA. Regarding the study as a whole: Clonotype analysis showed dominance of the ex vivo response by HLA-C-restricted CMV-specific TCR beta clonotypes.

This clonotype originated in a human donor in good health (CMV status not recorded). Some clones in this sample may be carry-over from other donors' samples. The chain combines TRBV7-2 with TRBJ1-1; D is unresolved. Specimen: cultured CD8+ T cells from PBMCs, collected from culture after CMV antigen stimulation. The CDR3 DNA follows: TGTGCCAGCAGTGGGTCATGGAACACTGAAGCTTTCTTT. It specifies CASSGSWNTEAFF. The whole variable domain, remainder taken from reference TRBV7-2 and TRBJ1-1, is GAGVSQSPSNKVTEKGKDVELRCDPISGHTALYWYRQSLGQGLEFLIYFQGNSAPDKSGLPSDRFSAERTGGSVSTLTIQRTQQEDSAVYLCASSGSWNTEAFFGQGTRLTVV.